Listed here is a single T cell receptor beta chain. The data are from a study of blood T cell repertoires in COVID-19. Study-level information: Donors in the United States, Italy and Spain gave samples during acute or convalescent COVID-19. PBMCs, B-cell-depleted T cells, or T cells provided the cDNA or gDNA that made up the material.

As originally analysed: By means of reference gene primer amplification, nucleated cell counts were estimated. The repertoire was sequenced with immunoSEQ multiplex PCR; TCRdb's copy has only in-frame clones and lacks some. That table furnishes V, J and clone size, whereas the DNA furnished D and trimming. The sample lists under 150,000 clones, around three quarters seen once, with under 14% in the top ten. The sequence derives from a human donor in a cohort sampled during active COVID-19. The source material was peripheral blood.

CDR3 protein: CASSESGHANTEAFF. CDR3 in DNA: TGCGCCAGCAGTGAGTCTGGACACGCGAACACTGAAGCTTTCTTT. The chain carries TRBV10-1 and TRBJ1-1; possibly TRBD1 for D (5 bases). V was shortened by 0 bases and J by 1 base, with 9 bases between the two germline ends. Germline V gene data show CDR1 as WNHNN and CDR2 as SYGVQD (reference sequence). The CDR3 length is 15 residues.